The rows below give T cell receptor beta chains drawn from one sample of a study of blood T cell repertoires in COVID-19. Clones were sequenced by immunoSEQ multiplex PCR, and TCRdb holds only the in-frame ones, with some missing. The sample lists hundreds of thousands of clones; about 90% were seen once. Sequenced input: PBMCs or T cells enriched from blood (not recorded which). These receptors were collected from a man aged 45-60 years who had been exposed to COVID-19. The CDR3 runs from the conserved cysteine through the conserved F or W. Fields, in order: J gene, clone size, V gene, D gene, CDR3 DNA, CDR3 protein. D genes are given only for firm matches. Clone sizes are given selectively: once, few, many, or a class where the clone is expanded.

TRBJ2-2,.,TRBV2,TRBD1,TGTGCCAGCAGTTACAGGGGGACGAACACCGGGGAGCTGTTTTTT,CASSYRGTNTGELFF
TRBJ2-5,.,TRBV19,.,TGTGCCAGTAGTGTCGTAGCAGGGGAGACCCAGTACTTC,CASSVVAGETQYF
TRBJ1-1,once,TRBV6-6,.,TGTGCCAGCAGTCTCGACAGGGAAGCTTTCTTT,CASSLDREAFF
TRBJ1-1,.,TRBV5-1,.,TGCGCCAGCAGCCTAGGGGGAAACACTGAAGCTTTCTTT,CASSLGGNTEAFF
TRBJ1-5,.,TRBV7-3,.,TGTGCCAGCAGCTTAGCGGGGGGGGACCAGCCCCAGCATTTT,CASSLAGGDQPQHF
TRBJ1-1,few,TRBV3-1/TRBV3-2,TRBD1,TGTGCCAGCAGCCTTGGGACAGGAGGAACTGAAGCTTTCTTT,CASSLGTGGTEAFF
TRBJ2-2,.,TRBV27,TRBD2,TGTGCCAGCAGTCCGAGACTAGCTGCTGGTAACACCGGGGAGCTGTTTTTT,CASSPRLAAGNTGELFF
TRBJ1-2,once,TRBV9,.,TGTGCCAGCAGCGTAGACCCAGGGGCAGGGTCCTATGGCTACACCTTC,CASSVDPGAGSYGYTF
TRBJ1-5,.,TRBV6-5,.,TGTGCCACCAAAGGGGATAGCAATCAGCCCCAGCATTTT,CATKGDSNQPQHF
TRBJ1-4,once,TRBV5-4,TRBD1,TGTGCCAGCAGCACAGGGGGCCTAAAGGAAAAACTGTTTTTT,CASSTGGLKEKLFF
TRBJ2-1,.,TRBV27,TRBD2,TGTGCCAGCAGACCTGGGACTAGCGGGGGGGCAAATGAGCAGTTCTTC,CASRPGTSGGANEQFF
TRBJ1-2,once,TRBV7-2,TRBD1,TGTGCCAGCAGCTTTCCGGGACAGCTTTATGGCTACACCTTC,CASSFPGQLYGYTF
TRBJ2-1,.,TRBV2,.,TGTGCCAGCAGCGCCGGCAGGGGATACGATGAGCAGTTCTTC,CASSAGRGYDEQFF
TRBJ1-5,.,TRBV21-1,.,TGTGCCAGGGCTGACAGATTGCAGGTTCTTAGCAATCAGCCCCAGCATTTT,CARADRLQVLSNQPQHF
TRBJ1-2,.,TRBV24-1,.,TGTGCCACCAGTGAACGGACAACCCAAGGTGGCTACACCTTC,CATSERTTQGGYTF
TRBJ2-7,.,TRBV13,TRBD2,TGTGCCAGCACTCTTTTTGGCCGCGGGGGGCATGAATCCTACGAGCAGTACTTC,CASTLFGRGGHESYEQYF
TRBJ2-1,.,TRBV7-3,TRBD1,TGTGCCAGCAGCTCGGGACAGGGGAGAGAGCAGTTCTTC,CASSSGQGREQFF